This T cell receptor (beta chain) is from a study of cytomegalovirus exposure and HLA in healthy donors. Study-wide background: Per a later analysis, the roughly 690 first-cohort and approximately 120 validation repertoires shared one platform.

Sequencing was performed with immunoSEQ multiplex PCR; in TCRdb, only in-frame clones are kept and a portion is missing. This sample yields about 160,000 clones, of which roughly 86% are seen a single time; 3.5% to 4.5% belongs to the top ten. Study findings and constraints: Reportedly, cytomegalovirus status was diagnosed with high sensitivity and specificity. Overall, roughly 170 TCR beta chains were annotated as cytomegalovirus-associated.

Looked up from germline, CDR1 is SEHNR and CDR2 is FQNEAQ (reference sequence). This CDR3 is 16 amino acids long. Trimming pared 0 bases from V and 0 bases from J, leaving 10 bases between. About this clone itself: The antigen remains unidentified.

The donors were members of the validation cohort, which comprised 120 subjects and was separate from the first cohort of roughly 700 subjects. The V gene is TRBV7-9, the J gene TRBJ2-3; TRBD1 might be the D (5 bases). Sequencing was carried out using PBMCs. The TCR was taken from a man aged 18 to 30 in good health and CMV-seropositive. CDR3 sequence (DNA): TGTGCCAGCAGCTTAGCCCGGACAACTAGCACAGATACGCAGTATTTT. This gives the protein CASSLARTTSTDTQYF.